The T cell receptor (beta chain) under discussion was sequenced for a study of blood T cells in healthy people across ages. This clonotype came up a few times. The use of a sample-barcoded 5' primer and a J-beta primer mix characterized a second PCR of about 7 to 12 cycles. TCRdb re-called the 5' RACE reads through MiXCR, storing one row per CDR3 protein. The table has approximately 810,000 distinct CDR3 sequences, 29% seen once; the top ten hold 15% to 20%. Trimming removed 5 bases from V and 5 bases from J, with 16 bases in between. Germline V lookup: CDR1 MNHEY, CDR2 SVGAGI. The length of the CDR3 is 15 residues.

Material: blood. The sequence derives from a woman of 80 years or more in good health. The chain recombines TRBV6-5 with TRBJ1-3, with D possibly TRBD1 on 5 matching bases. CDR3 sequence reads: CASSPPQGRRNTIYF. CDR3 nucleotides: TGTGCCAGCAGTCCCCCCCAGGGCAGAAGAAACACCATATATTTT.